One sample yielded the 23 T cell receptor beta chains listed below, sequenced in a study of T cell repertoires in cytomegalovirus infection. These receptors have no identified antigens. TCRdb processed the reads anew with MiXCR; each CDR3 protein has one entry. The table lists roughly 920,000 distinct CDR3 sequences, around 32% of them singletons. The sample in question was cultured CD8+ T cells from PBMCs, obtained from culture after CMV antigen stimulation. Source of these receptors: a human donor in good health (CMV status not recorded). Some clones in this sample may be carry-over from other donors' samples.

There are a few counts of this clonotype. V usage is TRBV4-1 and J usage is TRBJ2-1; 10 bases map to TRBD2. The length of the CDR3 is 18 residues. The J segment lost 8 bases and the V segment lost 1 base, leaving 14 bases of the junction unmatched. Per the germline V gene, CDR1 is MGHRA and CDR2 is YSYEKL. The DNA of the CDR3 is TGCGCCAGCAGCCAAGTGGTTGGGCCAGCGGGGGGGCCCGATGAGCAGTTCTTC. This encodes CASSQVVGPAGGPDEQFF.

This clonotype was found a few times. This chain joins TRBV19 and TRBJ2-5; D not certain. Trimming left V 2 bases short and J 3 bases short, with 16 bases between. The germline V gene has CDR1 LNHDA and CDR2 SQIVND (reference sequence). The CDR3 contains 16 residues. CDR3 amino acids: CASSIRKEKGEETQYF. The CDR3 bases are TGTGCCAGTAGTATAAGGAAGGAGAAAGGCGAAGAGACCCAGTACTTC.

The sample holds a few counts of this clonotype. The chain employs TRBV7-9 and TRBJ2-5; D perhaps matches TRBD2 (6 bases). The ends were cut back, 10 bases at V and 1 base at J, with 13 bases in the middle. CDR3 length: 13 amino acids. CDR1 and CDR2 from the germline V gene are SEHNR and FQNEAQ (reference sequence). In DNA, the CDR3 is TGTGCCACCCGACGGGGGTTCCAAGAGACCCAGTACTTC. Its protein is CATRRGFQETQYF.

This clonotype was found a few times. The chain recombines TRBV27 with TRBJ1-1; the D gene is possibly TRBD1 (5 bases). V was clipped by 8 bases and J by 4 bases, with 26 bases between them. The germline CDR1 and CDR2 sequences are MNHEY and SMNVEV (reference sequence). The CDR3 covers 17 residues. Here the CDR3 reads CASLPSWWGERSTEAFF. CDR3 sequence (DNA): TGTGCCAGCTTACCCTCTTGGTGGGGGGAACGGAGCACTGAAGCTTTCTTT.

The chain recombines TRBV24-1 with TRBJ2-1; D gene ambiguous. The CDR3 consists of 13 residues. Germline-derived CDR1 and CDR2 are KGHDR and SFDVKD. Trimming took off 2 bases at V and 4 bases at J, with 5 bases between the two ends. The CDR3 loop is CATSDWLYNEQFF. In DNA, the CDR3 is TGTGCCACCAGTGATTGGCTGTACAATGAGCAGTTCTTC.

The chain has TRBV7-9 and TRBJ2-3; D remains ambiguous. The CDR3 is 12 residues long. V lost 7 bases and J lost 5, with 10 bases in between. Looked up from germline, CDR1 is SEHNR and CDR2 is FQNEAQ (reference sequence). The CDR3: CASTQAGDTQYF. The CDR3 nucleotides read TGTGCCAGCACCCAGGCTGGAGATACGCAGTATTTT.

This clonotype was recorded many times. The genes are TRBV7-6 and TRBJ1-1, with 9 positions matching TRBD1. Germline-derived CDR1 and CDR2 are SGHVS and FNYEAQ. Trimming at V came to 5 bases and at J to 1 base, leaving 8 bases not matched to a gene. The CDR3 has 16 amino acids. Here the CDR3 reads CASSPGQGSWNTEAFF. CDR3 DNA: TGTGCCAGCAGCCCGGGACAGGGAAGTTGGAACACTGAAGCTTTCTTT. The full variable domain, completed using reference TRBV7-6 and TRBJ1-1, is GAGVSQSPRYKVTKRGQDVALRCDPISGHVSLYWYRQALGQGPEFLTYFNYEAQQDKSGLPNDRFSAERPEGSISTLTIQRTEQRDSAMYRCASSPGQGSWNTEAFFGQGTRLTVV.

This clonotype was recorded at least ten times. This chain links TRBV7-9 with TRBJ2-2; D possibly corresponds to TRBD1 (5 bases). The CDR3 runs to 13 residues. Germline assignment: CDR1 SEHNR and CDR2 FQNEAQ (reference sequence). V lost 5 bases and J lost 6, with 10 bases in between. The chain's CDR3 is CASSGNRSGELFF. As DNA, the CDR3 is TGTGCCAGCAGCGGTAACAGGTCCGGGGAGCTGTTTTTT.

This clonotype showed up just once. This chain joins TRBV12-3 or TRBV12-4 and TRBJ2-1; possible D gene TRBD2, 7 bases. V lost 7 bases, J lost 7 bases, and 14 bases lay in between. There are 13 residues in the CDR3. For the CDR3, the DNA is TGTGCCAGCAAGGGGGGGGGCTCGAATGAGCAGTTCTTC. This translates into CASKGGGSNEQFF.

This clonotype was picked up a small number of times. J is TRBJ1-5 and V is TRBV7-9; D is perhaps TRBD1 (5 bases). The CDR3 has 19 residues. Germline V gene lookup returns CDR1 SEHNR and CDR2 FQNEAQ (reference sequence). V gave up 5 bases and J gave up 0 bases, with 23 bases separating them. The CDR3 DNA sequence: TGTGCCAGCAGCCATGGGGGACCCCTAGAAACCTATAGCAATCAGCCCCAGCATTTT. This codes for CASSHGGPLETYSNQPQHF.

This clonotype was detected ten times or more. This chain connects TRBV7-6 to TRBJ1-6, with D possibly being TRBD1 (6 bases). CDR1 is SGHVS, CDR2 FNYEAQ, per germline. This CDR3 is 13 amino acids long. The ends were cut back, 5 bases at V and 12 bases at J, with 14 bases in the middle. The CDR3 here is CASSRDIIGPLHF. The CDR3 DNA sequence: TGTGCCAGCAGCCGGGACATTATTGGACCCCTCCACTTT.

There are many counts of this clonotype. The chain couples TRBV7-9 to TRBJ1-1; 9 bases are a match to TRBD1. The CDR3 extends over 18 amino acids. With 3 bases clipped from V and 3 bases from J, the junction kept 14 bases outside the gene matches. The germline gives CDR1 SEHNR, CDR2 FQNEAQ (reference sequence). In nucleotides, the CDR3 is TGTGCCAGCAGCTTCCGGGACAGGGATTACCTCCCGGACACTGAAGCTTTCTTT. Amino acid sequence: CASSFRDRDYLPDTEAFF.

This chain uses TRBV4-2 with TRBJ2-3, with 8 bases matching TRBD2. CDR3 length: 18 residues. The J segment lost 3 bases and the V segment lost 1 base, leaving 12 bases of the junction unmatched. Per the germline V gene, CDR1 is LGHNA and CDR2 is YNFKEQ. CDR3 sequence (DNA): TGTGCCAGCAGCCAAGGGGACTACACCCCGGGGGGGACAGATACGCAGTATTTT. Translated, it gives CASSQGDYTPGGTDTQYF.

The chain recombines TRBV6-2 or TRBV6-3 with TRBJ2-2; 7 nucleotides line up with TRBD2. Germline loops: CDR1 MNHEY, CDR2 SVGEGT. The trim removed 2 bases at V and 2 bases at J, leaving 8 bases unmatched. The CDR3 runs 17 residues. DNA for the CDR3: TGTGCCAGCAGTTACCTCGGGGAGCGGGGTAACACCGGGGAGCTGTTTTTT. Amino acids: CASSYLGERGNTGELFF.

This clonotype has a count of ten or more. This chain joins TRBV7-2 and TRBJ1-2, with D perhaps matching TRBD1 (5 bases). The CDR3 loop spans 14 amino acids. CDR1 SGHTA and CDR2 FQGNSA come from the germline V gene. With 3 bases removed from V and 2 bases from J, the gap between germline ends came to 10 bases. CDR3 nucleotides: TGTGCCAGCAGCTTTCCGGGACGGAACTATGGCTACACCTTC. Its protein is CASSFPGRNYGYTF. Based on the CDR3 plus reference TRBV7-2 and TRBJ1-2, the full variable domain is GAGVSQSPSNKVTEKGKDVELRCDPISGHTALYWYRQSLGQGLEFLIYFQGNSAPDKSGLPSDRFSAERTGGSVSTLTIQRTQQEDSAVYLCASSFPGRNYGYTFGSGTRLTVV.

The count of this clonotype is one. The chain uses TRBV18 and TRBJ2-1, with D possibly being TRBD1 (6 bases). V lost 5 bases, J lost 8 bases, and 25 bases lay in between. Per germline, CDR1 KGHSH and CDR2 LQKENI. This CDR3 contains 17 residues. For the CDR3, the DNA is TGTGCCAGCTCAACGGGCTTCCTTGACAGGATCGATGATGAGCAGTTCTTC. Its translation is CASSTGFLDRIDDEQFF.

This clonotype occurred a few times. The chain couples TRBV2 to TRBJ2-1; 8 nucleotides match TRBD2. This CDR3 is built from 16 residues. Germline CDR1 reads SNHLY; CDR2 reads FYNNEI. V was clipped by 3 bases and J by 0 bases; unmatched bases: 4. In DNA form, the CDR3 reads TGTGCCAGCAGTGATTCAGCGGGAGACTCCTACAATGAGCAGTTCTTC. This gives the protein CASSDSAGDSYNEQFF.

The rearrangement joins TRBV6-2 or TRBV6-3 to TRBJ2-5; 13 nucleotides line up with TRBD2. Germline trimming cut 4 bases from V and 5 bases from J; bases unmatched to any gene: 7. Germline CDR1 reads MNHEY; CDR2 reads SVGEGT. The CDR3 consists of 16 residues. The CDR3: CASSLTSGGLAETQYF. The CDR3 region has the DNA TGTGCCAGCAGTTTGACTAGCGGGGGGTTGGCGGAGACCCAGTACTTC.

The V and J genes are TRBV12-3 or TRBV12-4 and TRBJ1-6; 8 nucleotides align to TRBD1. The trim removed 3 bases at V and 10 bases at J, leaving 8 bases unmatched. The CDR3 sequence is 15 residues long. DNA of the CDR3: TGTGCCAGCAGTTTTGGGCCAGGGGGCAGGTCACCCCTCCACTTT. Amino acid sequence: CASSFGPGGRSPLHF.

The chain combines TRBV28 with TRBJ2-7, with D possibly being TRBD2 (6 bases). Germline CDR1 is MDHEN and CDR2 is SYDVKM. V shed 6 bases and J shed 5 bases, with 20 bases lying between them. This CDR3 contains 15 residues. This CDR3 reads CASSLDEETGDEQYF. The CDR3 DNA reads as TGTGCCAGCAGCCTGGATGAGGAGACGGGGGACGAGCAGTACTTC.

The chain uses TRBV20-1 and TRBJ1-1; D might be TRBD1 (6 bases). In germline, CDR1 is DFQATT, CDR2 SNEGSKA (reference sequence). The V end was cut by 5 bases, the J end by 0 bases, with 19 bases between. This CDR3 spans 16 amino acids. CDR3 coding DNA: TGCAGTGCTGCTGACCCAGGGGATATGGTGAACACTGAAGCTTTCTTT. Amino acids: CSAADPGDMVNTEAFF.

This clonotype was recorded only once. V usage is TRBV28 and J usage is TRBJ1-1; D might be TRBD1 (6 bases). There are 14 residues in the CDR3. Germline lookup yields CDR1 MDHEN and CDR2 SYDVKM. The V and J ends lost 6 bases and 4 bases respectively, with 15 bases between them. CDR3 protein: CASRWARGATEAFF. DNA of the CDR3: TGTGCCAGCAGGTGGGCCCGGGGGGCCACTGAAGCTTTCTTT.

This clonotype was found once. V gene TRBV27 combines with J gene TRBJ2-7; the D gene is possibly TRBD1 (7 bases). The V gene lost 2 bases and the J gene lost 7 bases, with 18 bases spanning the gap. The CDR3 is 15 residues long. Germline CDR1 and CDR2: MNHEY and SMNVEV (reference sequence). As DNA, the CDR3 is TGTGCCAGCAGTTTAACCAGGGGGGCTGTTTGGGAGCAGTACTTC. This gives the protein CASSLTRGAVWEQYF.